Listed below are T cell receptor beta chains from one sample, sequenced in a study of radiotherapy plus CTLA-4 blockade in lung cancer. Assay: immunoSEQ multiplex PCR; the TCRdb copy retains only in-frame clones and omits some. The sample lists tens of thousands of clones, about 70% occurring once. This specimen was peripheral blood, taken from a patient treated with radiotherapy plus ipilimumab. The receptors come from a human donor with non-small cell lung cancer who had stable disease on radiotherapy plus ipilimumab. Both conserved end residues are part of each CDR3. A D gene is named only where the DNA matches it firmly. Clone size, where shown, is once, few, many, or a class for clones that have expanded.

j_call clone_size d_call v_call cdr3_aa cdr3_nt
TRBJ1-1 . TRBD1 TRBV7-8 CASSRLGQGNTEAFF TGTGCCAGCAGCCGATTGGGACAGGGGAATACTGAAGCTTTCTTT
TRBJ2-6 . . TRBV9 CASSPGSGANVLTF TGTGCCAGCAGCCCCGGGTCTGGGGCCAACGTCCTGACTTTC
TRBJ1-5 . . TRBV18 CASSPGPRGANQPQHF TGTGCCAGCTCACCGGGACCTCGAGGAGCAAATCAGCCCCAGCATTTT
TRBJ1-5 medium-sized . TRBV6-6 CASRERARQPQHF TGTGCCAGCAGAGAGAGGGCGCGGCAGCCCCAGCATTTT
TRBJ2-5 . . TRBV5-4 CASSLAAGKETQYF TGTGCCAGCAGCTTGGCCGCAGGGAAAGAGACCCAGTACTTC
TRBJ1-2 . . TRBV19 CASSRRGAYGYTF TGTGCCAGTAGTCGCCGGGGAGCCTATGGCTACACCTTC
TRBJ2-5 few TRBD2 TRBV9 CASSARRGGTSNVRRETQYF TGTGCCAGCAGCGCACGAAGGGGGGGGACTAGCAATGTAAGACGGGAGACCCAGTACTTC
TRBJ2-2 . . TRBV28 CASSFRVGAPFF TGTGCCAGCAGTTTCCGGGTGGGGGCACCGTTTTTT
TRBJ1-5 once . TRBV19 CASSTTGQRNQPQHF TGTGCCAGTAGTACGACAGGCCAGAGAAATCAGCCCCAGCATTTT
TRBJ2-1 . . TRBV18 CASSTTSNEQFF TGTGCCAGCTCCACAACTAGCAATGAGCAGTTCTTC
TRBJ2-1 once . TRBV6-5 CASSGTVNEQFF TGTGCCAGCAGCGGGACTGTGAATGAGCAGTTCTTC
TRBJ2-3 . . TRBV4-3 CASRQGDTQYF TGCGCCAGCAGGCAGGGGGATACGCAGTATTTT
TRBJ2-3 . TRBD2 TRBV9 CASSVAAGGTTDTQYF TGTGCCAGCAGCGTAGCAGCGGGGGGGACCACAGATACGCAGTATTTT
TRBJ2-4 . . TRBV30 CAWSNSGQTKNIQYF TGTGCCTGGAGTAACTCAGGGCAGACCAAAAACATTCAGTACTTC
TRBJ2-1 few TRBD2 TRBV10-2 CASRLAGDLNEQFF TGCGCCAGCAGATTAGCGGGGGATCTCAATGAGCAGTTCTTC
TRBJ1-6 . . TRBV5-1 CASRTNDGDNSPLHF TGCGCCAGCAGAACAAATGACGGGGATAATTCACCCCTCCACTTT
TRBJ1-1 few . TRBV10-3 CAISDTLNTEAFF TGTGCCATCAGTGACACACTGAACACTGAAGCTTTCTTT
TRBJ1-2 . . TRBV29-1 CSVLADYGYTF TGCAGCGTCTTAGCGGATTATGGCTACACCTTC
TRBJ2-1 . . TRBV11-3 CASSTGTKYNEQFF TGTGCCAGCAGTACAGGGACAAAATACAATGAGCAGTTCTTC
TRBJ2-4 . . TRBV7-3 CASSLGQRNIAKNIQYF TGTGCCAGCAGCTTGGGTCAGAGAAACATAGCCAAAAACATTCAGTACTTC
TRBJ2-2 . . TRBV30 CAWSVLGGVTGELFF TGTGCCTGGAGTGTACTCGGAGGGGTCACCGGGGAGCTGTTTTTT
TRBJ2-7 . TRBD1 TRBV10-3 CAINRDRSSYEQYF TGTGCCATCAACCGGGACAGAAGCTCCTACGAGCAGTACTTC
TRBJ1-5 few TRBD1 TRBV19 CASSDRASYQPQHF TGTGCCAGCAGCGACAGGGCCTCGTATCAGCCCCAGCATTTT
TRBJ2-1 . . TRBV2 CASSRWEQFF TGTGCCAGCAGTCGTTGGGAGCAGTTCTTC
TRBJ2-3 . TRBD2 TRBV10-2 CASSDPIGLAGGYF TGCGCCAGCAGTGATCCAATTGGACTAGCCGGTGGGTATTTT
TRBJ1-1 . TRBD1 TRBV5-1 CASSLNPGQGGTEAFF TGCGCCAGCAGCTTGAACCCGGGACAGGGGGGCACTGAAGCTTTCTTT
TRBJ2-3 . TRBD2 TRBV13 CASSYSGGGTDTQYF TGTGCCAGCAGCTATAGCGGGGGGGGCACAGATACGCAGTATTTT
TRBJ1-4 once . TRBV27 CASSLFTSTNEKLFF TGTGCCAGCAGTTTATTCACTTCAACTAATGAAAAACTGTTTTTT
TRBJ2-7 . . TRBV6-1 CASSDPSDSQAYEQYF TGTGCCAGCAGTGACCCCTCGGACTCCCAAGCCTACGAGCAGTACTTC
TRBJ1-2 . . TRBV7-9 CASSLTGFGYTF TGTGCCAGCAGCCTGACGGGGTTTGGCTACACCTTC
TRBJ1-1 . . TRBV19 CAIPMELANTEAFF TGTGCCATTCCGATGGAGTTGGCCAACACTGAAGCTTTCTTT
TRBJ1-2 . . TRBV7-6 CASSSLGQTGHYGYTF TGTGCCAGCAGCTCCCTCGGACAGACGGGCCACTATGGCTACACCTTC
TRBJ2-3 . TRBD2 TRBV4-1 CASRGAGGPIVNTQYF TGCGCCAGCAGAGGGGCGGGGGGGCCGATAGTGAATACGCAGTATTTT
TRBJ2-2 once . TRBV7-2 CASSSSAIGSGELFF TGTGCCAGCAGCTCGTCCGCTATAGGGTCCGGGGAGCTGTTTTTT
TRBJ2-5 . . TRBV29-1 CSVSGAGKETQYF TGCAGCGTTTCCGGGGCAGGGAAAGAGACCCAGTACTTC
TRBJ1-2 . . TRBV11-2 CASSLDGGRGYGYTF TGTGCCAGCAGCTTAGATGGCGGGAGGGGATATGGCTACACCTTC
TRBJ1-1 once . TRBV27 CASSLSTGAEAFF TGTGCCAGCAGTTTAAGTACAGGCGCTGAAGCTTTCTTT
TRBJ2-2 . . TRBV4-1 CASSQALFGLENTGELFF TGCGCCAGCAGCCAAGCTCTTTTCGGACTGGAGAACACCGGGGAGCTGTTTTTT
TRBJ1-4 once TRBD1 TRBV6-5 CASSYRQGAGGKLFF TGTGCCAGCAGTTACCGACAGGGGGCGGGGGGAAAACTGTTTTTT
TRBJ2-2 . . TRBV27 CASSSGTFYGELFF TGTGCCAGCAGTTCCGGGACATTTTACGGGGAGCTGTTTTTT
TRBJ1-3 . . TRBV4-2 CASSQPQVPSSGNTIYF TGTGCCAGCAGCCAACCTCAGGTCCCCTCCTCTGGAAACACCATATATTTT
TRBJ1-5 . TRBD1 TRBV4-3 CASSQDRDQPQHF TGCGCCAGCAGCCAGGACAGGGATCAGCCCCAGCATTTT
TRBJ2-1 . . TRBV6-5 CASSYDGRAGKEQFF TGTGCCAGCAGTTACGACGGCCGTGCCGGTAAAGAGCAGTTCTTC
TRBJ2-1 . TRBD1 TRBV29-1 CSVAGQGSYNEQFF TGCAGCGTTGCTGGACAGGGGTCCTACAATGAGCAGTTCTTC
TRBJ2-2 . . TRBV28 CASSFHQGPSGELFF TGTGCCAGCAGTTTCCACCAGGGGCCCTCCGGGGAGCTGTTTTTT
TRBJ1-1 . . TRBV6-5 CASSQRAVTEAFF TGTGCCAGCAGCCAACGTGCGGTCACTGAAGCTTTCTTT
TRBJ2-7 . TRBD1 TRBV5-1 CASSEGQGTYEQYF TGCGCCAGCAGCGAGGGACAGGGGACCTACGAGCAGTACTTC
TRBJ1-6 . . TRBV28 CASRPGTSPLHF TGTGCCAGCAGACCTGGGACCTCACCCCTCCACTTT
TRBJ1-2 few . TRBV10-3 CAISDGTGGYTF TGTGCCATCAGTGACGGAACGGGCGGCTACACCTTC
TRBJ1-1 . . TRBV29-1 CSVPNRAVRTEAFF TGCAGCGTTCCAAACAGGGCGGTTAGGACTGAAGCTTTCTTT
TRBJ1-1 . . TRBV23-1 CASSQSGEDTEAFF TGCGCCAGCAGTCAATCAGGGGAGGACACTGAAGCTTTCTTT
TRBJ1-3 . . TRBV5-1 CASSFGLGSGNTIYF TGCGCCAGCAGCTTTGGACTTGGGTCTGGAAACACCATATATTTT
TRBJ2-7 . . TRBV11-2 CASSSGSYYEQYF TGTGCCAGCAGCAGTGGCAGCTACTACGAGCAGTACTTC
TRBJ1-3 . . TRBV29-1 CSFATSSGNTIYF TGCAGCTTTGCGACGAGCTCTGGAAACACCATATATTTT
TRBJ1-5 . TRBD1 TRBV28 CASSSQGANQPQHF TGTGCCAGCAGTTCACAGGGGGCTAATCAGCCCCAGCATTTT
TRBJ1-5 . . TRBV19 CASSPIQANGNQPQHF TGTGCCAGTAGTCCTATCCAGGCAAATGGCAATCAGCCCCAGCATTTT
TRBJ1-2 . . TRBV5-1 CASSLSELSYGYTF TGCGCCAGCAGCTTGAGTGAGCTTTCCTATGGCTACACCTTC